This T cell receptor beta chain was observed in a study of cytomegalovirus exposure and HLA in healthy donors. General study results and limits: Likely technical artifact: a cluster of highly shared sequence variants. Later work found that TCR association rates differed between HLA loci; DRB1 had the most and HLA-C the fewest.

A remark on this clone: Its antigen is unknown.

Donors sampled were nominally healthy, though unrecorded immune exposures were likely. The J segment lost 7 bases and the V segment lost 5 bases, leaving 5 bases of the junction unmatched. Germline CDR1 and CDR2: SGHTA and FQGNSA. The CDR3 is 14 amino acids. The study ran its PCR with 60 Vbeta and 13 Jbeta primers. Method: immunoSEQ multiplex PCR; TCRdb's copy keeps in-frame clones and lacks some. Of around 130,000 clones in the sample, approximately 81% were seen once. This sequence was found in a young man in good health and CMV-seronegative. The specimen was PBMCs. The chain recombines TRBV7-2 with TRBJ1-2, with 12 bases aligning to TRBD1. This CDR3 is CASSKGQGASGYTF. CDR3 nucleotides: TGTGCCAGCAGCAAGGGACAGGGGGCGTCTGGCTACACCTTC.